These 20 T cell receptor beta chains share one sample of origin, sequenced in a study of shared clonotypes between healthy human individuals. TCRdb's copy holds only in-frame clones and misses some; the assay was immunoSEQ multiplex PCR. Among hundreds of thousands of clones listed, roughly 79% were seen once. The sequenced material came from PBMCs. The receptor set was obtained from a woman between 40 and 50 years old in good health. Some clones in this sample may be carry-over from other donors' samples.

This chain links TRBV6-5 with TRBJ1-2; no clear D. Germline V gene sequence: CDR1 MNHEY, CDR2 SVGAGI. CDR3 length: 16 amino acids. V was pared by 0 bases and J by 3 bases, with 14 bases between. The CDR3 is CASSYSWTVPHYGYTF. CDR3 in DNA: TGTGCCAGCAGTTACTCTTGGACCGTACCCCACTATGGCTACACCTTC.

The count of this clone is one. The J gene is TRBJ1-1, the V gene TRBV7-3, with TRBD1 matching over 8 bases. The J segment lost 1 base and the V segment lost 6 bases, leaving 7 bases of the junction unmatched. The CDR3 contains 15 residues. Germline lookup yields CDR1 SGHTA and CDR2 FQGTGA. CDR3: CASRLDRAGNTEAFF. CDR3 DNA sequence: TGTGCCAGCAGATTGGACAGGGCGGGGAACACTGAAGCTTTCTTT.

V usage is TRBV5-1 and J usage is TRBJ2-7, with D possibly TRBD1 on 6 matching bases. The CDR3 runs to 13 residues. Trimming removed 3 bases at V and 4 bases at J, with 11 bases between. Germline V CDR1 and CDR2: SGHRS, YFSETQ. CDR3 nucleotides: TGCGCCAGCAGCTCCACAGGGCGATACGAGCAGTACTTC. The encoded protein is CASSSTGRYEQYF.

The chain recombines TRBV29-1 with TRBJ2-5; 14 bases align to TRBD2. J lost 3 bases, V lost 1 base, and 7 bases had no gene match. The CDR3 has 17 amino acids. Germline assignment: CDR1 SQVTM and CDR2 ANQGSEA. The CDR3 bases are TGCAGCGTTGAAGTAGGGACTAGCGGGAGCGCTGAAGAGACCCAGTACTTC. Its protein product is CSVEVGTSGSAEETQYF.

This clone was recorded a few times. V and J are TRBV6-5 and TRBJ1-2; D may be TRBD1 (6 bases). In germline, CDR1 is MNHEY, CDR2 SVGAGI. Trimming took 5 bases from V and 3 from J, leaving 16 bases between them. The CDR3 sequence is 15 residues long. The CDR3 protein is CASSPTKRGDYGYTF. CDR3 sequence (DNA): TGTGCCAGCAGTCCGACGAAGAGGGGGGACTATGGCTACACCTTC.

The chain employs TRBV18 and TRBJ2-3; 12 nucleotides match TRBD2. V lost 2 bases, J lost 4 bases, and 4 bases stayed unmatched. Germline V gene lookup returns CDR1 KGHSH and CDR2 LQKENI. The CDR3 sequence is 16 residues long. CDR3 sequence (DNA): TGTGCCAGCTCACCATGGACTAGCGGGAACGCAGATACGCAGTATTTT. It codes for CASSPWTSGNADTQYF. Complete variable domain (other parts from reference TRBV18 and TRBJ2-3): NAGVMQNPRHLVRRRGQEARLRCSPMKGHSHVYWYRQLPEEGLKFMVYLQKENIIDESGMPKERFSAEFPKEGPSILRIQQVVRGDSAAYFCASSPWTSGNADTQYFGPGTRLTVL.

With regard to this clone: Other DNA sequences from this sample encode an identical CDR3 as well. The chain uses TRBV19 and TRBJ2-7; 7 positions agree with TRBD2. The CDR3 is 15 residues long. Germline V CDR1 and CDR2: LNHDA, SQIVND (reference sequence). J gave up 1 base and V 5 bases, and 8 bases lay outside the gene matches. The CDR3 DNA reads as TGTGCCAGTAGTCCCCTCTCGGGGGGTTCCTACGAGCAGTACTTC. Protein sequence: CASSPLSGGSYEQYF.

The chain carries TRBV27 and TRBJ2-2; D tentatively fits TRBD1 or TRBD2 (7 bases each). The germline CDR1 and CDR2 sequences are MNHEY and SMNVEV (reference sequence). This CDR3 is 20 amino acids long. Between the trimmed V and J ends, which lost 5 bases and 5 bases, there was a span of 30 bases. CDR3 bases: TGTGCCAGCAGTCCTCGGGACAGAAGGTTCGGCGGGAGACGTACCGGGGAGCTGTTTTTT. As protein: CASSPRDRRFGGRRTGELFF.

The chain couples TRBV11-3 to TRBJ2-1; D uncertain. V was trimmed by 3 bases and J by 9 bases, leaving 6 bases between them. CDR3 length equals 11 residues. The germline gives CDR1 SGHNT, CDR2 YENEEA. CDR3 residues: CASSFYCEQFF. CDR3 nucleotide sequence: TGTGCCAGCAGCTTTTACTGTGAGCAGTTCTTC.

The V gene is TRBV7-6, the J gene TRBJ1-2; TRBD1 might be the D (6 bases). Trimming stripped 5 bases from V and 3 bases from J, with 28 bases between. This CDR3 contains 19 residues. Germline CDR1 is SGHVS and CDR2 is FNYEAQ. Written as DNA, the CDR3 is TGTGCCAGCAGCCCATACCCTCCGGGGGGAGGGGGTACCTACTATGGCTACACCTTC. Translation: CASSPYPPGGGGTYYGYTF.

The rearrangement joins TRBV7-9 to TRBJ2-6, with no clear D. Trimming took off 5 bases at V and 0 bases at J, with 8 bases between the two ends. The CDR3 is 15 amino acids. Germline V gene lookup returns CDR1 SEHNR and CDR2 FQNEAQ (reference sequence). DNA for the CDR3: TGTGCCAGCAGCCTCAGGCGCTCTGGGGCCAACGTCCTGACTTTC. Translated, it gives CASSLRRSGANVLTF.

This chain joins TRBV11-1 and TRBJ2-1; D not resolved. CDR3 length equals 14 residues. CDR1 is SGHAT and CDR2 is FQDESV in the germline V gene (reference sequence). Trimming stripped 0 bases from V and 0 bases from J, with 3 bases between. The CDR3 sequence is CASSLASSYNEQFF. The CDR3 DNA reads TGTGCCAGCAGCTTAGCTAGCTCCTACAATGAGCAGTTCTTC.

This rearrangement joins TRBV29-1 to TRBJ1-4; 9 nucleotides agree with TRBD1. Germline CDR1 and CDR2: SQVTM and ANQGSEA. The junction had 6 bases not matched to a gene; V was cut back by 7 bases and J by 6 bases. The CDR3 is made up of 13 amino acids. CDR3 amino acids: CSAEGQGDEKLFF. For the CDR3, the DNA is TGCAGCGCCGAGGGACAGGGAGATGAAAAACTGTTTTTT.

V usage is TRBV28 and J usage is TRBJ1-2, with TRBD1 matching 9 bases. Per germline, CDR1 MDHEN and CDR2 SYDVKM. Trimming at V came to 6 bases and at J to 4 bases, leaving 12 bases not matched to a gene. This CDR3 has 16 amino acids. CDR3: CASRTGTGTSGYGYTF. The CDR3 DNA reads TGTGCCAGCAGAACCGGGACAGGGACTTCGGGCTATGGCTACACCTTC.

The rearrangement links TRBV5-5 to TRBJ1-2, with TRBD1 as a possible D gene (6 bases). Per the germline V gene, CDR1 is SGHKS and CDR2 is YYEKEE (reference sequence). Deletions cut 3 bases from V and 8 bases from J, with 11 bases between. CDR3 size: 12 residues. The CDR3 here is CASSSTGRGYTF. The CDR3 region has the DNA TGTGCCAGCAGCTCTACAGGGCGCGGCTACACCTTC.

The chain is built from TRBV6-1 and TRBJ1-4, with 9 positions matching TRBD1. This CDR3 has 12 amino acids. Germline CDR1 MNHNS, CDR2 SASEGT. Germline trimming cut 8 bases from V and 11 bases from J; bases unmatched to any gene: 6. CDR3 DNA sequence: TGTGCCAGCTTCGACAGGGGGACGAAACTGTTTTTT. It specifies CASFDRGTKLFF.

About this clone itself: One end of the junction does not line up with germline, which may come from a read error. The gene calls are TRBV7-7 and TRBJ2-1; TRBD2 matches 8 bases. The germline CDR1 and CDR2 sequences are SSHAT and FNYEAQ (reference sequence). This CDR3 has 11 residues. The CDR3, as DNA: TGTGCTAGCAGCTCGGGGGGGGCGAAGTTCTTC. Protein: CASSSGGAKFF.

V is TRBV2 and J is TRBJ1-1, with 8 bases matching TRBD1. The CDR3 has 17 residues. CDR1 is SNHLY, CDR2 FYNNEI, per germline. V was clipped by 4 bases and J by 4 bases; unmatched bases: 14. The CDR3 region has the DNA TGTGCCAGCAGTGGGGACAGGATACCTTACGGAGGCACTGAAGCTTTCTTT. Residues: CASSGDRIPYGGTEAFF. The variable domain in full, with the rest retrieved from reference TRBV2 and TRBJ1-1, is EPEVTQTPSHQVTQMGQEVILRCVPISNHLYFYWYRQILGQKVEFLVSFYNNEISEKSEIFDDQFSVERPDGSNFTLKIRSTKLEDSAMYFCASSGDRIPYGGTEAFFGQGTRLTVV.

V gene TRBV28 combines with J gene TRBJ2-6; D is undetermined. Germline V gene sequence: CDR1 MDHEN, CDR2 SYDVKM. The CDR3 covers 13 residues. The V end lost 10 bases, the J end lost 0 bases, and 7 bases lay between the germline ends. The CDR3 is CATLFSGANVLTF. CDR3 coding DNA: TGTGCCACTTTATTCTCTGGGGCCAACGTCCTGACTTTC.

The chain carries TRBV30 and TRBJ1-4, with TRBD1 matching 12 bases. Germline V gene data show CDR1 as GTSNPN and CDR2 as SVGIG (reference sequence). J lost 3 bases, V lost 3 bases, and 8 bases had no gene match. The CDR3 is made up of 17 amino acids. The CDR3 DNA reads TGTGCCTGGAGCCGGGGACAGGGGGCGGGGGCTAATGAAAAACTGTTTTTT. It yields the protein CAWSRGQGAGANEKLFF.